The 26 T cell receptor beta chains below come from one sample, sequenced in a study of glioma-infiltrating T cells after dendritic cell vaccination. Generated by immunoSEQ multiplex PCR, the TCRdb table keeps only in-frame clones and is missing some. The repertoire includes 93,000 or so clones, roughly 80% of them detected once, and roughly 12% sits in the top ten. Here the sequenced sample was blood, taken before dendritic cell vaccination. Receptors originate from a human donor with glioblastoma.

The CDR3 bases are TGTGCCTGGAGCCCACCGGGACAGGGCTCCTTCTCTGGAAACACCATATATTTT. Its protein is CAWSPPGQGSFSGNTIYF. The chain employs TRBV30 and TRBJ1-3, with 9 nucleotides matching TRBD1. After removal of 3 bases from V and 0 bases from J, the junction contained 12 bases not matched to a gene. Germline assignment: CDR1 GTSNPN and CDR2 SVGIG (reference sequence). This CDR3 is built from 18 residues. The complete variable domain, with remaining parts taken from reference TRBV30 and TRBJ1-3, reads SQTIHQWPATLVQPVGSPLSLECTVEGTSNPNLYWYRQAAGRGLQLLFYSVGIGQISSEVPQNLSASRPQDRQFILSSKKLLLSDSGFYLCAWSPPGQGSFSGNTIYFGEGSWLTVV.

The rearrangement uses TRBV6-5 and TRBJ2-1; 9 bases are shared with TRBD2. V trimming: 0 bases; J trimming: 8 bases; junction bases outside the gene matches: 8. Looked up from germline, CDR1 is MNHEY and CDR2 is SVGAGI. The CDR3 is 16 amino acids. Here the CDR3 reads CASSYSRGGAFDEQFF. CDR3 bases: TGTGCCAGCAGTTACTCCCGCGGGGGGGCATTTGATGAGCAGTTCTTC.

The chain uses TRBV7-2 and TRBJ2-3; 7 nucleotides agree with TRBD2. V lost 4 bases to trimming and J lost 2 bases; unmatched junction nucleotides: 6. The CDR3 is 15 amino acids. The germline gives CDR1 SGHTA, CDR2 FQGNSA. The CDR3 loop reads CASSSSGVDTDTQYF. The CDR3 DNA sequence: TGTGCCAGCAGCTCCAGCGGGGTTGACACAGATACGCAGTATTTT. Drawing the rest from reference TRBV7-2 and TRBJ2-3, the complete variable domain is GAGVSQSPSNKVTEKGKDVELRCDPISGHTALYWYRQSLGQGLEFLIYFQGNSAPDKSGLPSDRFSAERTGGSVSTLTIQRTQQEDSAVYLCASSSSGVDTDTQYFGPGTRLTVL.

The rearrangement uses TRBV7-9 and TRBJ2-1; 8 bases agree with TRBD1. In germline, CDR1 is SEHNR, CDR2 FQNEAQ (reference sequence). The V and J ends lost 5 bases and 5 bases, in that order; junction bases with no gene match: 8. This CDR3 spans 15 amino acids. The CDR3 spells CASSPLRDRNNEQFF. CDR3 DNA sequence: TGTGCCAGCAGCCCCCTTAGGGACAGGAACAATGAGCAGTTCTTC.

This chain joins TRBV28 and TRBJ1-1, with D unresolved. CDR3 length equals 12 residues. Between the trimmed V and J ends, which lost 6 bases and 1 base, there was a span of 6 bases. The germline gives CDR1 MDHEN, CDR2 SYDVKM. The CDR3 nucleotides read TGTGCCAGCAGGACTGGGAACACTGAAGCTTTCTTT. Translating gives CASRTGNTEAFF.

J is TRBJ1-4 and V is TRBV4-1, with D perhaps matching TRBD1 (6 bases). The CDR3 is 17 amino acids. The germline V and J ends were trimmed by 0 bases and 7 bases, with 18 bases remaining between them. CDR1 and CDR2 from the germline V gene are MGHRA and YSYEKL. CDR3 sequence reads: CASSQDSRGAIGEKLFF. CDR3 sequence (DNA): TGCGCCAGCAGCCAAGACAGTCGGGGGGCGATAGGTGAAAAACTGTTTTTT.

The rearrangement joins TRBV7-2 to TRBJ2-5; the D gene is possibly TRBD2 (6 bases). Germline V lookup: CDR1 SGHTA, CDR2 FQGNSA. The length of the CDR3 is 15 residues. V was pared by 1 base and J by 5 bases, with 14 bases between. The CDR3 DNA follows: TGTGCCAGCAGCTTAGGGGTGGGGAGGTCGGAGACCCAGTACTTC. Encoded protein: CASSLGVGRSETQYF.

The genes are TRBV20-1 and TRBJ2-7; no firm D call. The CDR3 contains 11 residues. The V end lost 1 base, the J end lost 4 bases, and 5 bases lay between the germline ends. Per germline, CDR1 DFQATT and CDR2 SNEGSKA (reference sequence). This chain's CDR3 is CSARGVYEQYF. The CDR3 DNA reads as TGCAGTGCTAGAGGAGTATACGAGCAGTACTTC.

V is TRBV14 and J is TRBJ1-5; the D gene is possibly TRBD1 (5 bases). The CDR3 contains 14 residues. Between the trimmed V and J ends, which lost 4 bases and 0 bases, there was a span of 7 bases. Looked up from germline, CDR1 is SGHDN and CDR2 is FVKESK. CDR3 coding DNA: TGTGCCAGCAGCCGGGGGGATAGCAATCAGCCCCAGCATTTT. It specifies CASSRGDSNQPQHF.

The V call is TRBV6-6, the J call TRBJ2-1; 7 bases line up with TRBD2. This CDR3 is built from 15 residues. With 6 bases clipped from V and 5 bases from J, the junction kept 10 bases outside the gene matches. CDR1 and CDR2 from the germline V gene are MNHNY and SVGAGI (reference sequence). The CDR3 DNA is TGTGCCAGCAGCCCGGCGGCTAGCGGACACAATGAGCAGTTCTTC. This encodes CASSPAASGHNEQFF.

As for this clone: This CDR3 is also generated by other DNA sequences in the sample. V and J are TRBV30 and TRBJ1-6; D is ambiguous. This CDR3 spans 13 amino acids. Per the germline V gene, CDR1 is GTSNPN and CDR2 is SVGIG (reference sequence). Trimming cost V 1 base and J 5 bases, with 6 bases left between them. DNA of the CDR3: TGTGCCTGGAGTGGGGAGAATAATTCACCCCTCCACTTT. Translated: CAWSGENNSPLHF.

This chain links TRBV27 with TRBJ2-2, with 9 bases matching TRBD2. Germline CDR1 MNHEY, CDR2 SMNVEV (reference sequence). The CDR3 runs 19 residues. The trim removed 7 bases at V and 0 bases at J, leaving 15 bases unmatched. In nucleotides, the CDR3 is TGTGCCAGCACGAGATCCCCCGGGAAGCGGGGGGCGAACACCGGGGAGCTGTTTTTT. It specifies CASTRSPGKRGANTGELFF.

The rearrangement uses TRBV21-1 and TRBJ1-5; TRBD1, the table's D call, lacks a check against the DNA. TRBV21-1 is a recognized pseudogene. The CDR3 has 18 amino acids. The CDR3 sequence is CASSKALEGERGNQPQHF. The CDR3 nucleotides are TGTGCCAGCAGCAAAGCGCTCGAGGGGGAAAGAGGCAATCAGCCCCAGCATTTT.

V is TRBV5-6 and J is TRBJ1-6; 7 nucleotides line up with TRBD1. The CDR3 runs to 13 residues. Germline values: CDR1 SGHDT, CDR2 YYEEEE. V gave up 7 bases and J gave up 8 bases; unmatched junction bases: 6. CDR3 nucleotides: TGTGCCAGCCGCGGGACAGATTATTCACCCCTCCACTTT. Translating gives CASRGTDYSPLHF.

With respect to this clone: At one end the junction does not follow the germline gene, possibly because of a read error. Here the CDR3 reads CASGEQGSEQYF. The CDR3 DNA sequence: TGTGCCAGCGGTGAACAGGGCTCCGAGCAGTACTTC. The gene calls are TRBV25-1 and TRBJ2-7; tentative D call: TRBD1 (6 bases). This CDR3 is built from 12 residues. The germline gives CDR1 MGHDK, CDR2 SYGVNS.

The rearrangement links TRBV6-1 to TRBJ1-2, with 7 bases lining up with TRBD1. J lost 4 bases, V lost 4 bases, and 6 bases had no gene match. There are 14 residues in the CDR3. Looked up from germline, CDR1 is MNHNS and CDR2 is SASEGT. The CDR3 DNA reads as TGTGCCAGCAGTGCCGTACAGGGGAGCTATGGCTACACCTTC. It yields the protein CASSAVQGSYGYTF.

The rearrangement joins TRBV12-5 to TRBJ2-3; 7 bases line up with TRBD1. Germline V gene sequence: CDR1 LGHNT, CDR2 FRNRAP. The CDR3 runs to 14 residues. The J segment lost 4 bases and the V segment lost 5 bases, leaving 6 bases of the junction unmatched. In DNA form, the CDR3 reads TGTGCTAGTGGTCAGACAGGGATTTCAGATACGCAGTATTTT. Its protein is CASGQTGISDTQYF.

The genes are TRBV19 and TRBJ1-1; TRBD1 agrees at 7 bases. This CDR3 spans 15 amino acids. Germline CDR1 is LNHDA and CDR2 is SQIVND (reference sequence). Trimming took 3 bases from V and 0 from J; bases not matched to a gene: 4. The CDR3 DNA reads TGTGCCAGTAGTATCCGGACAGGCCTGAACACTGAAGCTTTCTTT. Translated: CASSIRTGLNTEAFF.

CDR3 DNA sequence: TGTGCCTGGAGGAGGGACAACTCCTACGAGCAGTACTTC. Translating it yields CAWRRDNSYEQYF. The chain carries TRBV30 and TRBJ2-7, with D tentatively TRBD1 (6 bases). With 3 bases removed from V and 0 bases from J, the gap between germline ends came to 9 bases. This CDR3 is 13 amino acids long. Looked up from germline, CDR1 is GTSNPN and CDR2 is SVGIG (reference sequence).

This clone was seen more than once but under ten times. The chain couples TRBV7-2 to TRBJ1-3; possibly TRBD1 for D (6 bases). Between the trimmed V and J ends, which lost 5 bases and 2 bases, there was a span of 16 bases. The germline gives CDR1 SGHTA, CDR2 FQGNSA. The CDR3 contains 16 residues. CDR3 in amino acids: CASSRDRTTAGNTIYF. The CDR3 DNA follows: TGTGCCAGCAGCCGCGACAGGACGACCGCTGGAAACACCATATATTTT.

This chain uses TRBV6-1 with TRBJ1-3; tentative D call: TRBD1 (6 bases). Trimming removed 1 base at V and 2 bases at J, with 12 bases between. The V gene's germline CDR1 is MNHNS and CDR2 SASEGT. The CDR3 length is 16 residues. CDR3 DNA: TGTGCCAGCAGTGAAGAGTTCGGGGGGCCTGGAAACACCATATATTTT. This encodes CASSEEFGGPGNTIYF.

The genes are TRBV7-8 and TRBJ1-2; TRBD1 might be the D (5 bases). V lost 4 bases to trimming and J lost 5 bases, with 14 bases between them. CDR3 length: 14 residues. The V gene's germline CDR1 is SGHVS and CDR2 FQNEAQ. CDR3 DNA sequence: TGTGCCAGCAGCTCACGGTTGGGGCCTTATGGCTACACCTTC. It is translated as CASSSRLGPYGYTF.

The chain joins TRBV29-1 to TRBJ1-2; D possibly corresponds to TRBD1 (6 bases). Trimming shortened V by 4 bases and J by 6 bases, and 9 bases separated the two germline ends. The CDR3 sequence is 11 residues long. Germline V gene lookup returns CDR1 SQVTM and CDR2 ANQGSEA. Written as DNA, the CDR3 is TGCAGCGTTGTGGACAGAGATGGCTACACCTTC. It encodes CSVVDRDGYTF.

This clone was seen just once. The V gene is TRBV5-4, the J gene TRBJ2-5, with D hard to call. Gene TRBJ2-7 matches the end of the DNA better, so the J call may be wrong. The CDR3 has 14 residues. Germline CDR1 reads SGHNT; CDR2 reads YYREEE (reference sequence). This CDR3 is CASSLGATSYEQYF. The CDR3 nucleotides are TGTGCCAGCAGCTTGGGGGCGACGTCCTACGAGCAGTACTTC.

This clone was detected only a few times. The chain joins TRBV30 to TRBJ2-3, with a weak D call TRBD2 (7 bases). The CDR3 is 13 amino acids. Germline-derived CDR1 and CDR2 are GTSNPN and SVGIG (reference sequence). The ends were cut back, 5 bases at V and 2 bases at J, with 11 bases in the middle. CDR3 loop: CAWCRGATDTQYF. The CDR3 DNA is TGTGCCTGGTGCCGGGGGGCCACAGATACGCAGTATTTT.

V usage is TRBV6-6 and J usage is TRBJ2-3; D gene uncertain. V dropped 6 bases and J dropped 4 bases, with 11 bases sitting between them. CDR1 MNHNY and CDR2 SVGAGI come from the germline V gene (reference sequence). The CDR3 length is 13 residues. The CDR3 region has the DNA TGTGCCAGCAGAAGACTGTCTTCAGATACGCAGTATTTT. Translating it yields CASRRLSSDTQYF.